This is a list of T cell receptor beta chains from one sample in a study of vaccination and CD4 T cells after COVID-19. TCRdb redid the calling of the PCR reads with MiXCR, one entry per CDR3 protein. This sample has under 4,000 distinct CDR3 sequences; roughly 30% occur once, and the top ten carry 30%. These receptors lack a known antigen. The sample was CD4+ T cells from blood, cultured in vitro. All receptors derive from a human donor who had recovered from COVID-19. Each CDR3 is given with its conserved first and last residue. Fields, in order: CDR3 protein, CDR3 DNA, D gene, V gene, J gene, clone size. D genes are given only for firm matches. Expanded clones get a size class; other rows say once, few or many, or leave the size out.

CASSPNTNTEAFF	TGTGCCAGCAGCCCAAATACGAACACTGAAGCTTTCTTT	.	TRBV7-3	TRBJ1-1	medium-sized
CASSLGGRFEAFF	TGTGCCAGCAGCTTAGGGGGGCGATTTGAAGCTTTCTTT	.	TRBV12-3/TRBV12-4	TRBJ1-1	large
CASSWDGANTGELFF	TGTGCCAGCAGCTGGGACGGTGCGAACACCGGGGAGCTGTTTTTT	.	TRBV5-5	TRBJ2-2	.
CASSLNQWRGIGELFF	TGCGCCAGCAGCTTGAACCAGTGGCGGGGGATCGGGGAGCTGTTTTTT	TRBD2	TRBV5-1	TRBJ2-2	few
CASSLGLAGSDTQYF	TGCGCCAGCAGCTTGGGGTTAGCGGGGTCAGATACGCAGTATTTT	TRBD2	TRBV5-1	TRBJ2-3	.
CASSFLGTKNTEAFF	TGTGCCAGCAGTTTTCTGGGAACCAAGAACACTGAAGCTTTCTTT	.	TRBV12-3/TRBV12-4	TRBJ1-1	few
CASSRQAGGQGKNIQYF	TGCGCCAGCAGCAGACAGGCGGGGGGGCAGGGCAAAAACATTCAGTACTTC	TRBD2	TRBV5-1	TRBJ2-4	once
CASSEGQSTDTQYF	TGTGCCAGCAGTGAGGGACAGTCCACAGATACGCAGTATTTT	TRBD1	TRBV12-3/TRBV12-4	TRBJ2-3	.
CATSRDRLATEAFF	TGTGCCACCAGCAGAGACCGGTTGGCCACTGAAGCTTTCTTT	.	TRBV15	TRBJ1-1	few
CASKDSLQETQYF	TGTGCCAGCAAAGACAGTCTCCAAGAGACCCAGTACTTC	.	TRBV6-1	TRBJ2-5	.
CSADAGGYQETQYF	TGCAGTGCCGACGCGGGGGGGTACCAAGAGACCCAGTACTTC	TRBD2	TRBV20-1	TRBJ2-5	.
CASGPPTGEETQYF	TGTGCTAGTGGACCTCCGACAGGGGAAGAGACCCAGTACTTC	TRBD1	TRBV12-5	TRBJ2-5	large
CASSLAGGLNTGELFF	TGTGCCAGTAGCTTAGCGGGGGGCCTGAACACCGGGGAGCTGTTTTTT	TRBD2	TRBV19	TRBJ2-2	.
CSARRLAGDLGTQYF	TGCAGTGCTAGGAGGCTAGCGGGGGACCTAGGTACGCAGTATTTT	TRBD2	TRBV20-1	TRBJ2-3	.
CASSWVGGETQYF	TGCGCCAGCAGCTGGGTCGGTGGGGAGACCCAGTACTTC	.	TRBV5-1	TRBJ2-5	.
CASSLTGGKGYTF	TGTGCCAGCAGTTTAACAGGGGGCAAGGGCTACACCTTC	TRBD1	TRBV6-2/TRBV6-3	TRBJ1-2	few
CAISETSQGQSYNSPLHF	TGTGCCATCAGTGAGACGTCGCAGGGTCAATCCTATAATTCACCCCTCCACTTT	.	TRBV10-3	TRBJ1-6	few
CSARGASLNYGYTF	TGCAGTGCTAGAGGGGCGTCTCTTAACTATGGCTACACCTTC	.	TRBV20-1	TRBJ1-2	.
CASSPGGEAFF	TGTGCCAGCAGCCCAGGGGGCGAAGCTTTCTTT	TRBD1	TRBV9	TRBJ1-1	few
CASSIEDRGHEQYF	TGTGCCAGTAGTATAGAGGACAGGGGCCACGAGCAGTACTTC	TRBD1	TRBV19	TRBJ2-7	few
CASSHPGTSATAFF	TGCGCCAGCAGCCATCCCGGGACCTCGGCGACGGCTTTCTTT	.	TRBV4-1	TRBJ1-1	few
CASRGTSGQPQHF	TGTGCCAGCAGGGGGACAAGCGGTCAGCCCCAGCATTTT	.	TRBV2	TRBJ1-5	few
CASSTEGQGLGYTF	TGTGCCAGCAGCACCGAGGGACAGGGATTAGGCTACACCTTC	TRBD1	TRBV5-5	TRBJ1-2	.
CASSRDLDSRNQPQHF	TGTGCCAGTAGTAGGGACCTTGACAGCCGTAATCAGCCCCAGCATTTT	.	TRBV19	TRBJ1-5	few
CASSGAYTKQYF	TGTGCCAGCAGCGGGGCCTATACAAAGCAGTACTTC	.	TRBV12-3/TRBV12-4	TRBJ2-7	few
CAWGEVWGNTIYF	TGTGCCTGGGGGGAGGTGTGGGGAAACACCATATATTTT	.	TRBV30	TRBJ1-3	.
CATSRKRGSGTEAFF	TGTGCCACCAGCAGGAAGAGGGGGTCGGGCACTGAAGCTTTCTTT	.	TRBV15	TRBJ1-1	.
CSARGTGRGVETQYF	TGCAGTGCTAGAGGAACCGGGCGGGGGGTAGAGACCCAGTACTTC	TRBD2	TRBV20-1	TRBJ2-5	.
CASSIAGLGQETQYF	TGTGCCAGTAGTATAGCAGGGCTCGGCCAAGAGACCCAGTACTTC	.	TRBV19	TRBJ2-5	few
CASSLPGRTTEAFF	TGTGCCAGCAGCCTCCCGGGACGTACGACTGAAGCTTTCTTT	.	TRBV7-8	TRBJ1-1	few
CASSLEGTAYYGYTF	TGCGCCAGCAGCTTGGAGGGGACGGCATATTACGGCTACACCTTC	.	TRBV5-1	TRBJ1-2	.
CASSWRGTGTYEQYF	TGTGCCAGCAGCTGGCGGGGGACAGGGACCTACGAGCAGTACTTC	TRBD1	TRBV11-2	TRBJ2-7	.
CSVEWAAGTEAFF	TGCAGCGTTGAATGGGCCGCGGGTACTGAAGCTTTCTTT	.	TRBV29-1	TRBJ1-1	.
CASSLLERSGNTIYF	TGTGCCAGCAGTCTCCTAGAACGCTCTGGAAACACCATATATTTT	.	TRBV6-1	TRBJ1-3	few
CARLSLKGQETQYF	TGTGCCAGACTCAGTTTAAAAGGCCAAGAGACCCAGTACTTC	.	TRBV6-1	TRBJ2-5	.
CASSLGQGISGSPLHF	TGCGCCAGCAGCTTGGGACAGGGGATCAGCGGATCACCCCTCCACTTT	TRBD1	TRBV5-1	TRBJ1-6	.
CASSQRGGSNQPQHF	TGTGCCAGCAGCCAGAGGGGTGGTTCCAATCAGCCCCAGCATTTT	.	TRBV27	TRBJ1-5	.
CASTPGGSSNQPQHF	TGTGCCAGCACCCCTGGAGGGAGTAGCAATCAGCCCCAGCATTTT	.	TRBV12-3/TRBV12-4	TRBJ1-5	.